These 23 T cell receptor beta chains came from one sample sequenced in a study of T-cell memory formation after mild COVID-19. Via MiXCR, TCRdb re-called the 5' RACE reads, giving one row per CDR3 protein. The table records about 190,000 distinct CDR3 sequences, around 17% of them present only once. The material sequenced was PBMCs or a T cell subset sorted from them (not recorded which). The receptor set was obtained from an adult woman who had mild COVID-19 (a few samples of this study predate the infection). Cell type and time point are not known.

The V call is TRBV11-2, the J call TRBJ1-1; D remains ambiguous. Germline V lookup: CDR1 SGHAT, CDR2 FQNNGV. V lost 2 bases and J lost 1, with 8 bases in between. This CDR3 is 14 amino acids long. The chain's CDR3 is CASSLRVENTEAFF. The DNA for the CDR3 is TGTGCCAGCAGCTTAAGGGTGGAGAACACTGAAGCTTTCTTT.

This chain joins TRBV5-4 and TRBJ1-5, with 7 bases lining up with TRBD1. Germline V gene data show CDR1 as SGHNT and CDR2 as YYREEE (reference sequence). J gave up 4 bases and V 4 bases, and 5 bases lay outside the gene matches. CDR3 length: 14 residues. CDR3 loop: CASSIGTENQPQHF. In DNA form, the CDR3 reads TGTGCCAGCAGCATAGGGACAGAAAATCAGCCCCAGCATTTT.

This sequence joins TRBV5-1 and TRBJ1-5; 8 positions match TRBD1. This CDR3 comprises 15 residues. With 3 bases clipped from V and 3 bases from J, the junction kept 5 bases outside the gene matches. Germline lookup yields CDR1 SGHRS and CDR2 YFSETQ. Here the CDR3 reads CASSSGTGSNQPQHF. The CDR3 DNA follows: TGCGCCAGCAGCTCCGGGACAGGCTCCAATCAGCCCCAGCATTTT.

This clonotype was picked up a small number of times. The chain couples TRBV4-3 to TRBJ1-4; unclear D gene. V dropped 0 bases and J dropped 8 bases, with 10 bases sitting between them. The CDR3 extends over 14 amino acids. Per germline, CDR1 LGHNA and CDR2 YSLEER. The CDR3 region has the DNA TGCGCCAGCAGCCAAGAGTTAGTCGTGGAAAAACTGTTTTTT. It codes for CASSQELVVEKLFF.

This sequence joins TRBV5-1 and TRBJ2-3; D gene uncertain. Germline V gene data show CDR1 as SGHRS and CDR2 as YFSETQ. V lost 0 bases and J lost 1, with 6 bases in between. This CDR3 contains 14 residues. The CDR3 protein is CASSLEYGTDTQYF. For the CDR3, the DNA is TGCGCCAGCAGCTTGGAGTACGGCACAGATACGCAGTATTTT.

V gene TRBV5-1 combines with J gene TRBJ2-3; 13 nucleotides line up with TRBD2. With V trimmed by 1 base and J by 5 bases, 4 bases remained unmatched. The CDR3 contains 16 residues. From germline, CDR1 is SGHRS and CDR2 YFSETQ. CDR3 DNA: TGCGCCAGCAGCTTGACTAGCGGGGGGGCTGGAGATACGCAGTATTTT. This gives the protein CASSLTSGGAGDTQYF.

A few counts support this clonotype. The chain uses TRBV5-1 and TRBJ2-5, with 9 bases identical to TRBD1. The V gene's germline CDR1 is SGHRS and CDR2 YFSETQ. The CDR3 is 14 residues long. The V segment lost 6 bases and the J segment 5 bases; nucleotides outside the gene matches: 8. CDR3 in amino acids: CASNPGQGEETQYF. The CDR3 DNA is TGCGCCAGCAACCCGGGACAGGGTGAGGAGACCCAGTACTTC. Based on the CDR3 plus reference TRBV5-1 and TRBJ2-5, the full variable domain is KAGVTQTPRYLIKTRGQQVTLSCSPISGHRSVSWYQQTPGQGLQFLFEYFSETQRNKGNFPGRFSGRQFSNSRSEMNVSTLELGDSALYLCASNPGQGEETQYFGPGTRLLVL.

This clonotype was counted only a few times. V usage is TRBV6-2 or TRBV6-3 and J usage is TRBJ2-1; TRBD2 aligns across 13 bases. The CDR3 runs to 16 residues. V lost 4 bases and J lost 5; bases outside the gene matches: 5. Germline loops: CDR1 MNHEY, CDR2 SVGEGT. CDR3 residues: CASSSAGLAGNNEQFF. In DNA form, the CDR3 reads TGTGCCAGCAGTTCTGCGGGACTAGCGGGAAACAATGAGCAGTTCTTC.

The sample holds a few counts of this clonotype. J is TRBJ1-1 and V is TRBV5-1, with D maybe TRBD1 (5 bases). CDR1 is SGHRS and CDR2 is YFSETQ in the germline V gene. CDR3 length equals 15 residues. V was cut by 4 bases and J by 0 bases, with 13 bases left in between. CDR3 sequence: CASSPAGGMNTEAFF. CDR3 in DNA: TGCGCCAGCAGCCCGGCCGGGGGTATGAACACTGAAGCTTTCTTT.

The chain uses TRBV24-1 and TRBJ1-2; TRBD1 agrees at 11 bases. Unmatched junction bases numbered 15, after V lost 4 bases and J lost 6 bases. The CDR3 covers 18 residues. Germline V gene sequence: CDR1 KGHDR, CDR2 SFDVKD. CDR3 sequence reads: CATSDRGWTGGVLDGYTF. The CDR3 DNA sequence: TGTGCCACCAGTGACCGGGGTTGGACAGGGGGCGTTTTGGATGGCTACACCTTC.

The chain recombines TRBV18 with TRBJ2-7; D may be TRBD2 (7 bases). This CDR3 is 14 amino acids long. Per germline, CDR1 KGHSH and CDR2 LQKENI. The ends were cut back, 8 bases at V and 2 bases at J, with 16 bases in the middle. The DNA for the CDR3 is TGTGCCAGCGCGCAAAAAGGGGGGGCCTACGAGCAGTACTTC. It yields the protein CASAQKGGAYEQYF.

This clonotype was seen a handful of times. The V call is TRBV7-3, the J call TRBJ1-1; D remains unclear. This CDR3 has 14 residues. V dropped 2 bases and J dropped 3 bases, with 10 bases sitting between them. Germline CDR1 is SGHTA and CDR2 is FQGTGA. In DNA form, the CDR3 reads TGTGCCAGCAGCTTATATCCCACGGACACTGAAGCTTTCTTT. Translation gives CASSLYPTDTEAFF.

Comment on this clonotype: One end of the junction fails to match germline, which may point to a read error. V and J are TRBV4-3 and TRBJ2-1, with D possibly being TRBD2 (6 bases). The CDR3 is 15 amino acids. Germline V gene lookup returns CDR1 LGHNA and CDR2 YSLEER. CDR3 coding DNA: TGCGCCAGCAGCCAAGAGGCGGGACCCTACAATGAGAAGTTCTTC. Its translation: CASSQEAGPYNEKFF.

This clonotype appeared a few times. The CDR3 spells CASSLIGTARRQYF. The CDR3 region has the DNA TGTGCCAGCAGTTTAATCGGGACCGCTCGTCGGCAGTACTTC. The genes are TRBV12-3 or TRBV12-4 and TRBJ2-7; either TRBD1 or TRBD2 may supply D (5 bases each). V was trimmed by 2 bases and J by 9 bases, leaving 17 bases between them. CDR3 length equals 14 residues.

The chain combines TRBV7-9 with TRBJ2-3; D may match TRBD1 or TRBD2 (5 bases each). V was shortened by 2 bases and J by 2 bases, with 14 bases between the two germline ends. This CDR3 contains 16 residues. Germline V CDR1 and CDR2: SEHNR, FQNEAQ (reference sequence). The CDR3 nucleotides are TGTGCCAGCAGCTTAATAGCGTGGGGGAACACAGATACGCAGTATTTT. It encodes CASSLIAWGNTDTQYF.

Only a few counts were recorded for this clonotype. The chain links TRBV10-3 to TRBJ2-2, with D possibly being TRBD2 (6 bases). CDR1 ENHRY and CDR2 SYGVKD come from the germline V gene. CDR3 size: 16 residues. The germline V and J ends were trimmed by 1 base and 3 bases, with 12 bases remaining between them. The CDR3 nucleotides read TGTGCCATCAGTGAGTGGCGGGAAGGAGACACCGGGGAGCTGTTTTTT. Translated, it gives CAISEWREGDTGELFF.

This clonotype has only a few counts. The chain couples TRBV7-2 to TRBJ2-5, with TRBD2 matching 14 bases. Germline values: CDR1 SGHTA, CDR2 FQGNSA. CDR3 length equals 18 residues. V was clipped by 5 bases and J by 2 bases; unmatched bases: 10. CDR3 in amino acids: CASSEGLAGVRGQETQYF. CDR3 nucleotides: TGTGCCAGCAGCGAGGGACTAGCGGGAGTGAGGGGGCAAGAGACCCAGTACTTC.

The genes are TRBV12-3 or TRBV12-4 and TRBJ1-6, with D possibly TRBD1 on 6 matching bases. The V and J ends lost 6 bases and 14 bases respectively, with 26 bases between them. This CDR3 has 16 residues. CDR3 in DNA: TGTGCCAGCAGCCTAGAGGGGGGCTTGTCTAATCAGGCCCTCCACTTT. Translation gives CASSLEGGLSNQALHF.

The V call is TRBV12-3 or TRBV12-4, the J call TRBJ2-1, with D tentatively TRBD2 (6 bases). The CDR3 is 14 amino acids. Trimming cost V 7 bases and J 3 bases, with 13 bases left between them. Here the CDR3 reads CASILWGVYNEQFF. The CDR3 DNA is TGTGCCAGCATCTTGTGGGGGGTCTACAATGAGCAGTTCTTC.

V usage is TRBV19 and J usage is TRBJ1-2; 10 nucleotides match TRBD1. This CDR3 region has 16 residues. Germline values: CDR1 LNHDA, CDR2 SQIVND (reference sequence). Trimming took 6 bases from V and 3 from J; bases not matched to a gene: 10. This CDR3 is CASSLSETGGHYGYTF. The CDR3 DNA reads TGTGCCAGTAGCCTCTCGGAGACAGGGGGCCACTATGGCTACACCTTC.

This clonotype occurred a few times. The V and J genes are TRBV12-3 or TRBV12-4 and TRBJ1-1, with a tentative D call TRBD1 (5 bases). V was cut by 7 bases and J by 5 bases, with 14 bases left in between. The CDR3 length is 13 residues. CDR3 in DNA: TGTGCCAGCAACCCGGGAGGGGCTACTGAAGCTTTCTTT. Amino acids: CASNPGGATEAFF.

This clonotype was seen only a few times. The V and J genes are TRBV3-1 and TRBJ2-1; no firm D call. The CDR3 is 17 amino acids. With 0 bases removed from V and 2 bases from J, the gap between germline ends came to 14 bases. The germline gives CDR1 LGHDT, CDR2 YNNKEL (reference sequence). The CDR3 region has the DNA TGTGCCAGCAGCCAAGAGAAAGGCTGGAATACCTACAATGAGCAGTTCTTC. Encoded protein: CASSQEKGWNTYNEQFF.

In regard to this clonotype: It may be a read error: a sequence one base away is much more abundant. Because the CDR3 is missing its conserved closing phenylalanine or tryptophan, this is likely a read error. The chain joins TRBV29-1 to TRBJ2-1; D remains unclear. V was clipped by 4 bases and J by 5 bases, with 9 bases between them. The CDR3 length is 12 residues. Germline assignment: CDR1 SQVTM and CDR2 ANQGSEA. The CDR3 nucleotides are TGCAGCGTTGTACGGGCAGACAATGAGCAGTTCGTC. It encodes CSVVRADNEQFV.